The T cell receptor (beta chain) under discussion was sequenced for a study of blood T cell repertoires in COVID-19. Looking at the study overall: Donors in the United States, Italy and Spain gave samples during acute or convalescent COVID-19. PBMCs, B-cell-depleted T cells, or T cells were the source of the cDNA or gDNA that made up the material.

In germline, CDR1 is SGHKS, CDR2 YYEKEE (reference sequence). The length of the CDR3 is 18 residues. Trimming at V came to 6 bases and at J to 8 bases, leaving 23 bases not matched to a gene. Per the study methods: Amplified reference gene primers provided the basis for estimating nucleated cell counts. Sequenced by immunoSEQ multiplex PCR; TCRdb stores in-frame clones only, minus some. For V, J and clone size, that table is used; D and trimming come from the DNA. The sample consists of about 170,000 clones, more than 70% of them appearing once. The receptor was isolated from a woman in her 70s who had recovered from COVID-19. The sequenced sample consisted of peripheral blood. V gene TRBV5-5 combines with J gene TRBJ2-1; 7 nucleotides align to TRBD2. The CDR3 nucleotides read TGTGCCAGCACCCGGGGGGTGGCTTTGCGCGGGAGTAGGGATGAGCAGTTCTTC. It yields the protein CASTRGVALRGSRDEQFF.